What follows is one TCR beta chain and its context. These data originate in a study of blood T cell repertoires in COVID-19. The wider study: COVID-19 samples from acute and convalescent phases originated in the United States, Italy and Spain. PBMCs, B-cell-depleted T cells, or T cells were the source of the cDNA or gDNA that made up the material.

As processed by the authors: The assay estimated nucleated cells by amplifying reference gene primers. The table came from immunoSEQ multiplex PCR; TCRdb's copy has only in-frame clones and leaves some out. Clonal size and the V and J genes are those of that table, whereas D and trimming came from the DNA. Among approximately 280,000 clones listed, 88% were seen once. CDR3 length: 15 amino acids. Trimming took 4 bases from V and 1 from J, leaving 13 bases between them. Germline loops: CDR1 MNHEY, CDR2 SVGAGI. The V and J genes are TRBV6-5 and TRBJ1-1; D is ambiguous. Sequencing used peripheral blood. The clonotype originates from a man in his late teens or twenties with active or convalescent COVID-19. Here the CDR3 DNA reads TGTGCCAGCAGTTCGGCAGGTTGGCAGAACACTGAAGCTTTCTTT. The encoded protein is CASSSAGWQNTEAFF.